The present entry profiles one T cell receptor beta chain with its context. This entry is derived from a study of PD-1 blockade in classical Hodgkin lymphoma. The length of the CDR3 is 16 residues. Germline V gene lookup returns CDR1 SGHAT and CDR2 FQNNGV. The V and J ends lost 5 bases and 7 bases, in that order; junction bases with no gene match: 14. Each patient experienced a relapse that followed autologous stem cell transplantation, and brentuximab vedotin exposure varied. Clones were sequenced by immunoSEQ multiplex PCR, and TCRdb holds only the in-frame ones, with some missing. The profile covers some 20,000 clones, with approximately 84% appearing a single time and nearly 6.5% taken by the ten largest.

The rearrangement links TRBV11-2 to TRBJ1-1; 9 bases line up with TRBD1. The origin of this receptor is a human donor with classical Hodgkin lymphoma. The sequencing used peripheral blood mononuclear cells (PBMCs), collected at baseline. CDR3 nucleotide sequence: TGTGCCAGCAGCCCCTGGACCGGGACAGGGCCCTATGAAGCTTTCTTT. Amino acid sequence: CASSPWTGTGPYEAFF.